These T cell receptor beta chains were read from a single sample in a study of blood T cell repertoires in COVID-19. TCRdb keeps only in-frame clones here, not all; method: immunoSEQ multiplex PCR. The sample yields about 200,000 clones, roughly 77% seen once. The sequenced material came from peripheral blood. The receptors derive from a middle-aged woman with COVID-19, enrolled during active disease. Both conserved end residues are part of each CDR3. D genes are given only for firm matches. Clone size is shown for a subset of rows, as once, few, many or a class of expanded clone.

D gene,clone size,J gene,V gene,CDR3 protein,CDR3 DNA
-,-,TRBJ2-7,TRBV4-3,CASSQENTYEQYF,TGCGCCAGCAGCCAGGAGAATACCTACGAGCAGTACTTC
TRBD2,-,TRBJ2-3,TRBV5-1,CASSPGLAPNTQYF,TGCGCCAGCAGCCCGGGACTAGCTCCGAATACGCAGTATTTT
TRBD2,-,TRBJ2-1,TRBV7-3,CASSPFSGGALNEQFF,TGTGCCAGCAGCCCGTTTTCGGGGGGGGCCCTGAATGAGCAGTTCTTC
-,-,TRBJ2-7,TRBV18,CASSLAVEASYEQYF,TGTGCCAGCTCCCTTGCGGTGGAGGCATCCTACGAGCAGTACTTC
-,-,TRBJ1-2,TRBV7-9,CASSLVAGVNYGYTF,TGTGCCAGCAGCTTAGTGGCAGGGGTGAACTATGGCTACACCTTC
-,-,TRBJ2-2,TRBV30,CAWSNRVNTGELFF,TGTGCCTGGTCTAATCGGGTGAACACCGGGGAGCTGTTTTTT
-,-,TRBJ2-7,TRBV27,CASSLGSGRTYEQYF,TGTGCCAGCAGTTTAGGATCTGGCAGGACCTACGAGCAGTACTTC
TRBD2,-,TRBJ2-7,TRBV27,CASSFYSGTGEQYF,TGTGCCAGCAGTTTCTATAGCGGGACGGGGGAGCAGTACTTC
-,-,TRBJ2-1,TRBV2,CASKGRDSYNEQFF,TGTGCCAGCAAGGGGCGAGACTCCTACAATGAGCAGTTCTTC
-,-,TRBJ1-1,TRBV7-3,CATAKSMNTEAFF,TGTGCCACCGCGAAGAGCATGAACACTGAAGCTTTCTTT
TRBD1,once,TRBJ2-7,TRBV2,CASSTGGHYEQYF,TGTGCCAGCAGCACAGGGGGCCATTACGAGCAGTACTTC
-,-,TRBJ1-3,TRBV10-2,CASSGRAGNTIYF,TGCGCCAGCAGTGGCAGGGCTGGAAACACCATATATTTT
TRBD1,-,TRBJ2-2,TRBV16,CASSRQGPTGELFF,TGTGCCAGCAGTCGACAGGGACCCACCGGGGAGCTGTTTTTT
TRBD1,-,TRBJ2-5,TRBV29-1,CSVRTGSETQYF,TGCAGCGTACGGACAGGGTCAGAGACCCAGTACTTC
-,-,TRBJ2-2,TRBV6-5,CASNGVAATGELFF,TGTGCCAGCAATGGAGTAGCGGCCACCGGGGAGCTGTTTTTT
TRBD2,few,TRBJ2-1,TRBV27,CASSLISPVRERIYNEQFF,TGTGCCAGCAGTTTAATATCCCCGGTGCGGGAGAGGATCTACAATGAGCAGTTCTTC
-,-,TRBJ2-3,TRBV20-1,CSASIGQGKDTQYF,TGCAGTGCTAGTATTGGGCAGGGGAAAGATACGCAGTATTTT
-,-,TRBJ2-4,TRBV30,CAWDIQGYGKNIQYF,TGTGCCTGGGACATACAGGGATATGGCAAAAACATTCAGTACTTC
-,-,TRBJ1-1,TRBV4-2,CASSPRLNTEAFF,TGTGCCAGCAGCCCCAGGCTGAACACTGAAGCTTTCTTT
-,once,TRBJ2-7,TRBV19,CASSIEGGAYEQYF,TGTGCCAGTAGTATAGAAGGCGGGGCCTACGAGCAGTACTTC
-,-,TRBJ1-2,TRBV12-3/TRBV12-4,CASRVDSGRGYTF,TGTGCCAGCAGAGTGGACAGCGGGAGAGGCTACACCTTC
-,few,TRBJ2-7,TRBV5-5,CASSSLGEQYF,TGTGCCAGCAGCTCGCTCGGCGAGCAGTACTTC
-,-,TRBJ2-1,TRBV9,CASSAGGLSYNEQFF,TGTGCCAGCAGCGCCGGAGGACTATCCTACAATGAGCAGTTCTTC
-,-,TRBJ1-1,TRBV21-1,CASSPQVGGPNTEAFF,TGTGCCAGCAGCCCTCAAGTGGGGGGGCCGAACACTGAAGCTTTCTTT
TRBD1,-,TRBJ1-4,TRBV7-2,CASSRDRVNEKLFF,TGTGCCAGCAGCCGGGACAGGGTTAATGAAAAACTGTTTTTT
TRBD1,-,TRBJ1-1,TRBV3-1/TRBV3-2,CASSQRIDRVDTEAFF,TGTGCCAGCAGCCAAAGAATAGACAGGGTAGATACTGAAGCTTTCTTT
-,-,TRBJ2-1,TRBV10-3,CASGGTSSTYNEQFF,TGTGCCTCAGGGGGAACTAGCAGCACCTACAATGAGCAGTTCTTC
TRBD1,few,TRBJ2-1,TRBV19,CASSNNQGARGYEQFF,TGTGCCAGTAGTAACAACCAGGGGGCTAGGGGCTATGAGCAGTTCTTC
-,-,TRBJ1-1,TRBV12-3/TRBV12-4,CASSSPGFTEAFF,TGTGCCAGCAGTTCCCCGGGATTTACTGAAGCTTTCTTT
TRBD1,-,TRBJ2-6,TRBV29-1,CSVGTGRSGANVLTF,TGCAGCGTTGGGACAGGGCGCTCTGGGGCCAACGTCCTGACTTTC
TRBD1,-,TRBJ1-5,TRBV6-6,CASSPETGVNQPQHF,TGTGCCAGCAGCCCGGAGACAGGGGTAAATCAGCCCCAGCATTTT
TRBD2,-,TRBJ2-7,TRBV7-2,CASSSLSGVGHEQYF,TGTGCCAGCAGCTCACTTAGCGGGGTGGGGCACGAGCAGTACTTC
-,-,TRBJ1-5,TRBV5-3,CARSLEEAEMVQPQHF,TGTGCCAGAAGCTTGGAGGAGGCGGAGATGGTCCAGCCCCAGCATTTT
-,-,TRBJ1-1,TRBV7-9,CASSRQSEAFF,TGTGCCAGCAGCCGTCAGTCGGAAGCTTTCTTT
-,-,TRBJ1-6,TRBV19,CASKETGISSPLHF,TGTGCCAGTAAGGAAACAGGGATTAGCTCACCCCTCCACTTT
-,-,TRBJ1-1,TRBV4-2,CASSQDEITGKAFF,TGTGCCAGCAGCCAAGACGAAATCACAGGGAAAGCTTTCTTT
TRBD1,-,TRBJ1-1,TRBV19,CASSMRTGGVDTEAFF,TGTGCCAGTAGTATGAGGACAGGGGGCGTAGACACTGAAGCTTTCTTT
TRBD2,-,TRBJ2-4,TRBV3-1/TRBV3-2,CASSQGGSSGGENIQYF,TGTGCCAGCAGCCAAGGCGGCTCTAGCGGGGGGGAAAACATTCAGTACTTC
-,-,TRBJ2-3,TRBV5-6,CASSLTGIGDTQYF,TGTGCCAGCAGCTTGACCGGGATCGGAGATACGCAGTATTTT
-,once,TRBJ2-7,TRBV19,CASSIDGGGTANEQYF,TGTGCCAGTAGTATAGATGGCGGGGGGACAGCTAACGAGCAGTACTTC
-,-,TRBJ2-5,TRBV6-5,CASSNTPKTGETQYF,TGTGCCAGCAGCAATACACCCAAGACGGGAGAGACCCAGTACTTC
-,once,TRBJ1-1,TRBV12-3/TRBV12-4,CASSLNKRTEAFF,TGTGCCAGCAGTTTAAATAAGAGAACTGAAGCTTTCTTT